The entry that follows covers one TCR beta chain sequence. Its antigen is not identified. The data stem from a study of radiotherapy plus CTLA-4 blockade in lung cancer. The CDR3 covers 16 residues. Trimming took 4 bases from V and 3 from J, leaving 18 bases between them. Germline CDR1 reads SGHDT; CDR2 reads YYEEEE. Some clones are missing from TCRdb's copy, which holds only in-frame ones; the method was immunoSEQ multiplex PCR. The sample yields 95,000 to 150,000 clones, 70% to 90% seen once. Findings of the study overall: TCR clones of tumor origin grew in blood after radiotherapy plus ipilimumab.

The chain recombines TRBV5-6 with TRBJ2-3; D might be TRBD1 or TRBD2, each matching 5 bases. The sequence derives from a human donor with non-small cell lung cancer that progressed on radiotherapy plus ipilimumab. The sequences come from peripheral blood, collected from a patient treated with radiotherapy plus ipilimumab. The CDR3 nucleotides are TGTGCCAGCAGCCTCGCACGAAGGGGACGAACAGATACGCAGTATTTT. Residues: CASSLARRGRTDTQYF.